One and the same sample provided the 25 T cell receptor beta chains below, sequenced in a study of T cells in localized non-small cell lung cancer. TCRdb keeps only in-frame clones here, not all; method: immunoSEQ multiplex PCR. The sample lists around 50,000 clones, more than 75% seen once, with around 16% in the top ten. Sequenced material: PBMCs, taken before any cancer treatment. The receptors stem from a female donor with stage II lung adenocarcinoma.

The chain links TRBV2 to TRBJ2-5; D gene ambiguous. Germline V gene data show CDR1 as SNHLY and CDR2 as FYNNEI. The CDR3 contains 18 residues. V was cut by 5 bases and J by 1 base, with 23 bases left in between. CDR3 protein: CASSQVGWYTKPQETQYF. CDR3 bases: TGTGCCAGCAGTCAAGTCGGCTGGTATACAAAACCCCAAGAGACCCAGTACTTC.

This rearrangement joins TRBV5-8 to TRBJ1-1; D unclear. V shed 1 base and J shed 11 bases, with 9 bases lying between them. The CDR3 length is 11 residues. Germline CDR1 is SGHTS and CDR2 is YDEGEE. The CDR3 loop is CASSLRGHAFF. Here the CDR3 DNA reads TGTGCCAGCAGCTTGAGAGGTCACGCTTTCTTT.

The V and J genes are TRBV19 and TRBJ2-7; D is possibly TRBD1 or TRBD2 (5 bases each). This CDR3 has 13 residues. Trimming pared 5 bases from V and 3 bases from J, leaving 11 bases between. CDR1 is LNHDA, CDR2 SQIVND, per germline (reference sequence). The CDR3 bases are TGTGCCAGTAGTTTCGGGACCAGCTACGAGCAGTACTTC. It encodes CASSFGTSYEQYF.

CDR3 sequence reads: CASSLVPARQEAFF. The CDR3 nucleotides are TGTGCCAGCAGCTTGGTCCCGGCGAGACAGGAAGCTTTCTTT. This chain uses TRBV5-4 with TRBJ1-1, with a weak D call TRBD1 (5 bases). The V end was cut by 0 bases, the J end by 8 bases, with 14 bases between. CDR1 is SGHNT and CDR2 is YYREEE in the germline V gene (reference sequence). The CDR3 extends over 14 amino acids.

The V and J genes are TRBV2 and TRBJ1-1; 9 positions agree with TRBD1. The CDR3 has 13 residues. V was clipped by 8 bases and J by 5 bases; unmatched bases: 6. From germline, CDR1 is SNHLY and CDR2 FYNNEI. Here the CDR3 reads CASGRDRVTEAFF. CDR3 nucleotides: TGTGCCAGCGGGAGGGACAGGGTGACTGAAGCTTTCTTT.

The chain combines TRBV7-9 with TRBJ1-1, with 8 bases lining up with TRBD1. The CDR3 contains 13 residues. Trimming at V came to 4 bases and at J to 11 bases, leaving 9 bases not matched to a gene. Germline CDR1 and CDR2: SEHNR and FQNEAQ (reference sequence). CDR3 residues: CASSSRTGNRAFF. Written as DNA, the CDR3 is TGTGCCAGCAGCTCCAGGACAGGGAATAGGGCTTTCTTT. Based on the CDR3 plus reference TRBV7-9 and TRBJ1-1, the full variable domain is DTGVSQNPRHKITKRGQNVTFRCDPISEHNRLYWYRQTLGQGPEFLTYFQNEAQLEKSRLLSDRFSAERPKGSFSTLEIQRTEQGDSAMYLCASSSRTGNRAFFGQGTRLTVV.

The chain combines TRBV7-8 with TRBJ1-5; D may be TRBD1 (5 bases). Trimming pared 5 bases from V and 7 bases from J, leaving 21 bases between. Germline CDR1 is SGHVS and CDR2 is FQNEAQ. The length of the CDR3 is 16 residues. Here the CDR3 DNA reads TGTGCCAGCAGCCTAGAGCCGGGACTTAGAAGACAGCCCCAGCATTTT. The encoded protein is CASSLEPGLRRQPQHF.

The chain has TRBV10-3 and TRBJ1-1, with D possibly matching TRBD1 (5 bases). V dropped 4 bases and J dropped 1 base, with 13 bases sitting between them. The CDR3 consists of 15 residues. The V gene's germline CDR1 is ENHRY and CDR2 SYGVKD. The CDR3, as DNA: TGTGCCATCAGTGCCGGGGGGTCCTGGAACACTGAAGCTTTCTTT. Protein: CAISAGGSWNTEAFF.

The chain joins TRBV11-2 to TRBJ2-7, with a weak D call TRBD1 (6 bases). V was clipped by 0 bases and J by 5 bases, with 8 bases between them. Looked up from germline, CDR1 is SGHAT and CDR2 is FQNNGV. This CDR3 comprises 13 residues. The CDR3 here is CASSLETGHEQYF. DNA of the CDR3: TGTGCCAGCAGCTTAGAGACAGGTCACGAGCAGTACTTC.

CDR3 protein: CASSLEVGSYNEQFF. For the CDR3, the DNA is TGTGCCAGCAGCTTAGAAGTAGGCTCCTACAATGAGCAGTTCTTC. V gene TRBV7-7 combines with J gene TRBJ2-1; D call uncertain. Germline V gene lookup returns CDR1 SSHAT and CDR2 FNYEAQ (reference sequence). The V gene lost 1 base and the J gene lost 0 bases, with 7 bases spanning the gap. The CDR3 has 15 residues.

This chain joins TRBV5-4 and TRBJ1-1; D gene unclear. The germline gives CDR1 SGHNT, CDR2 YYREEE (reference sequence). The V and J ends lost 4 bases and 0 bases respectively, with 10 bases between them. This CDR3 is 14 amino acids long. The CDR3 reads CASSKDRLNTEAFF. The CDR3 coding sequence is TGTGCCAGCAGCAAGGACCGATTGAACACTGAAGCTTTCTTT.

J is TRBJ2-1 and V is TRBV7-2; 10 bases are a match to TRBD2. The junction had 9 bases not matched to a gene; V was cut back by 4 bases and J by 0 bases. The CDR3 loop spans 18 amino acids. Looked up from germline, CDR1 is SGHTA and CDR2 is FQGNSA. The CDR3 DNA sequence: TGTGCCAGCAGCTATCGGCTAGCGGGGGTTCCCTCCTACAATGAGCAGTTCTTC. The encoded protein is CASSYRLAGVPSYNEQFF.

The chain's CDR3 is CGDQKQPGLAKNIQYF. The CDR3 DNA is TGTGGGGATCAAAAACAACCCGGATTAGCCAAAAACATTCAGTACTTC. This chain links TRBV5-6 with TRBJ2-4; no clear D gene. Germline assignment: CDR1 SGHDT and CDR2 YYEEEE. The CDR3 is 16 amino acids.

The J gene is TRBJ2-5, the V gene TRBV15; D may be TRBD2 (5 bases). The CDR3 is 16 amino acids. Germline V lookup: CDR1 LNHNV, CDR2 YYDKDF (reference sequence). Trimming pared 0 bases from V and 3 bases from J, leaving 14 bases between. The chain's CDR3 is CATSRDAVKGEETQYF. The CDR3, as DNA: TGTGCCACCAGCAGAGATGCCGTAAAGGGAGAAGAGACCCAGTACTTC.

This clone appeared a single time. The genes are TRBV30 and TRBJ1-2, with D possibly matching TRBD1 (5 bases). Trimming took 7 bases from V and 8 from J, leaving 29 bases between them. This CDR3 comprises 16 residues. The germline gives CDR1 GTSNPN, CDR2 SVGIG (reference sequence). This chain's CDR3 is CAYVGRATFSNRGYTF. CDR3 DNA: TGTGCCTACGTCGGCAGGGCGACCTTTTCTAACCGGGGCTACACCTTC. The full variable domain, rest sourced from reference TRBV30 and TRBJ1-2, is SQTIHQWPATLVQPVGSPLSLECTVEGTSNPNLYWYRQAAGRGLQLLFYSVGIGQISSEVPQNLSASRPQDRQFILSSKKLLLSDSGFYLCAYVGRATFSNRGYTFGSGTRLTVV.

This chain links TRBV7-9 with TRBJ2-3, with 8 bases fitting TRBD2. In germline, CDR1 is SEHNR, CDR2 FQNEAQ (reference sequence). This CDR3 contains 16 residues. V dropped 2 bases and J dropped 5; count of bases not matched to a gene: 9. The CDR3 bases are TGTGCCAGCAGCTTAAACTCGGGGGGGCCGGTAGATACGCAGTATTTT. Protein: CASSLNSGGPVDTQYF.

The rearrangement uses TRBV27 and TRBJ2-7, with D perhaps TRBD2 (6 bases). V was trimmed by 9 bases and J by 2 bases, leaving 11 bases between them. The CDR3 covers 12 residues. Germline V gives CDR1 MNHEY, CDR2 SMNVEV (reference sequence). The CDR3 region is CARAGPTYEQYF. CDR3 DNA sequence: TGTGCCAGAGCGGGTCCGACCTACGAGCAGTACTTC.

V gene TRBV5-4 combines with J gene TRBJ1-6; no clear D gene. With 5 bases removed from V and 7 bases from J, the gap between germline ends came to 16 bases. Germline CDR1 reads SGHNT; CDR2 reads YYREEE (reference sequence). The CDR3 has 15 amino acids. As DNA, the CDR3 is TGTGCCAGCAGTCTGGAGCGGGCGAGGAATTCACCCCTCCACTTT. Translation: CASSLERARNSPLHF.

The chain joins TRBV6-1 to TRBJ2-5; 9 bases match TRBD1. CDR3 length: 13 residues. The V gene's germline CDR1 is MNHNS and CDR2 SASEGT. Trimming removed 7 bases from V and 3 bases from J; junction bases left unmatched: 3. In DNA form, the CDR3 reads TGTGCCAGCACCCGGGACAGGGAAGAGACCCAGTACTTC. It encodes CASTRDREETQYF.

The gene calls are TRBV5-5 and TRBJ1-5; TRBD1 matches at 7 bases. The germline V gene has CDR1 SGHKS and CDR2 YYEKEE (reference sequence). Germline trimming cut 5 bases from V and 7 bases from J; bases unmatched to any gene: 12. The length of the CDR3 is 15 residues. CDR3 residues: CASRQGQSPGQPQHF. Here the CDR3 DNA reads TGTGCCAGCAGGCAGGGACAGAGCCCCGGGCAGCCCCAGCATTTT. Full variable domain (outside the CDR3, taken from reference TRBV5-5 and TRBJ1-5): DAGVTQSPTHLIKTRGQQVTLRCSPISGHKSVSWYQQVLGQGPQFIFQYYEKEERGRGNFPDRFSARQFPNYSSELNVNALLLGDSALYLCASRQGQSPGQPQHFGDGTRLSIL.

The V call is TRBV4-1, the J call TRBJ2-3, with TRBD1 matching over 8 bases. Germline V gene sequence: CDR1 MGHRA, CDR2 YSYEKL. The J segment lost 2 bases and the V segment lost 0 bases, leaving 10 bases of the junction unmatched. The CDR3 is made up of 18 amino acids. The CDR3 is CASSQDRSGGSLTDTQYF. The CDR3, as DNA: TGCGCCAGCAGCCAAGATAGGTCAGGGGGCTCGCTCACAGATACGCAGTATTTT.

V usage is TRBV5-1 and J usage is TRBJ1-2; no clear D gene. Trimming shortened V by 2 bases and J by 4 bases, and 21 bases separated the two germline ends. The CDR3 is 17 residues long. The germline gives CDR1 SGHRS, CDR2 YFSETQ. The CDR3 DNA reads TGCGCCAGCAGCTTCGACCGATCCTCGCCATTCCTCTATGGCTACACCTTC. Translation: CASSFDRSSPFLYGYTF.

This rearrangement joins TRBV9 to TRBJ2-1; 10 bases are a match to TRBD2. With V trimmed by 4 bases and J by 2 bases, 3 bases remained unmatched. CDR1 and CDR2 from the germline V gene are SGDLS and YYNGEE. The CDR3 length is 15 residues. The CDR3 DNA follows: TGTGCCAGCAGCTCTACTAGCGGGGCCTACAATGAGCAGTTCTTC. It yields the protein CASSSTSGAYNEQFF.

The chain couples TRBV2 to TRBJ2-5; D is undetermined. This CDR3 is built from 15 residues. V was trimmed by 3 bases and J by 4 bases, leaving 15 bases between them. Germline V gene lookup returns CDR1 SNHLY and CDR2 FYNNEI. For the CDR3, the DNA is TGTGCCAGCAGTGACCCTAGAAACGCCCGAGAGACCCAGTACTTC. Encoded protein: CASSDPRNARETQYF.

V usage is TRBV4-2 and J usage is TRBJ2-3; TRBD2 aligns across 12 bases. CDR1 is LGHNA, CDR2 YNFKEQ, per germline. Trimming at V came to 0 bases and at J to 0 bases, leaving 10 bases not matched to a gene. The CDR3 is 20 residues long. CDR3 DNA sequence: TGTGCCAGCAGCCAAGATCTTCCCCTAGCGGGGGGGCCGAGCACAGATACGCAGTATTTT. This sequence encodes CASSQDLPLAGGPSTDTQYF.